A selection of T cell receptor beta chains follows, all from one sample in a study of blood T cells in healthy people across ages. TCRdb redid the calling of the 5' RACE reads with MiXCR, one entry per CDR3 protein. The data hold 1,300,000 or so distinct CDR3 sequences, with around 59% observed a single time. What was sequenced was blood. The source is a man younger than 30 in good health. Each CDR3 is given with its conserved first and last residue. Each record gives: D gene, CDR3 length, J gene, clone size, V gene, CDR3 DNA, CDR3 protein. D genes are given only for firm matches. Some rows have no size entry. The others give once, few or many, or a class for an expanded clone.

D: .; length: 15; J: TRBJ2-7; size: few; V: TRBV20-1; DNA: TGCAGTGCTAGAGATACCCATAGCGGCAGCTACGAGCAGTACTTC; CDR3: CSARDTHSGSYEQYF
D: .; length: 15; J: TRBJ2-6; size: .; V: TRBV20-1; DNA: TGCAGTGCTAGTAAGGGAACCACTGGGGCCAACGTCCTGACTTTC; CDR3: CSASKGTTGANVLTF
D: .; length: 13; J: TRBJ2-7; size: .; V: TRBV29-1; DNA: TGCAGCGCCGGGGAGCAGGGAACCTACGAGCAGTACTTC; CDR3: CSAGEQGTYEQYF
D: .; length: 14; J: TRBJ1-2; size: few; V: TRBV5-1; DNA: TGCGCCAGCAGCAACCAATCAGGGATCTATGGCTACACCTTC; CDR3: CASSNQSGIYGYTF
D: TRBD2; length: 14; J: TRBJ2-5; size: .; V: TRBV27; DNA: TGTGCCAGCAGAGACTTAGCGGGAGCGGAGACCCAGTACTTC; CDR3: CASRDLAGAETQYF
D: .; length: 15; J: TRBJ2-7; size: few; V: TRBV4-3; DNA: TGCGCCAGCAGCCAAGACGGCGGAACCCTATACGAGCAGTACTTC; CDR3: CASSQDGGTLYEQYF
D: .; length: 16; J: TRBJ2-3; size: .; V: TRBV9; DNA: TGTGCCAGCAGCGTAGAGGCAGGGGGGACAAGGGATACGCAGTATTTT; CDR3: CASSVEAGGTRDTQYF
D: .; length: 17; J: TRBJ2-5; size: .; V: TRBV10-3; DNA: TGTGCCATCAGTGACCTTTCCGGGAGCCTAAGTTGGGAGACCCAGTACTTC; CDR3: CAISDLSGSLSWETQYF
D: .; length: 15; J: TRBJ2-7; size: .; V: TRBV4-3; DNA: TGCGCCAGCAGCCAAGAAGATGGGGCAGGGTACGAGCAGTACTTC; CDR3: CASSQEDGAGYEQYF
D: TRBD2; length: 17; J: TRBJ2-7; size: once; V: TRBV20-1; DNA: TGCAGTGCTGAGCTGGTCGTGACTAGCGGGAGTAGGTACGAGCAGTACTTC; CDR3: CSAELVVTSGSRYEQYF
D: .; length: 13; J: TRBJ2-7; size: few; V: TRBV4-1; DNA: TGCGCCAGCAGCCAAGTGCGGGACCGCGAGCAGTACTTC; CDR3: CASSQVRDREQYF
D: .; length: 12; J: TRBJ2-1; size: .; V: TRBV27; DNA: TGTGCCAGCAGTTTATGGCAGGGTGATCAGTTCTTC; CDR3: CASSLWQGDQFF
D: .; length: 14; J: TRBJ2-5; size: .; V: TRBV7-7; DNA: TGTGCTAGCAGCGACCCCCGGGACTCAGTGGCCCAGTACTTC; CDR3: CASSDPRDSVAQYF
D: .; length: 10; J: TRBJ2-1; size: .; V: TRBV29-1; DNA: TGCAGCGTTGCTACGAGTGAGCAGTTCTTC; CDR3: CSVATSEQFF
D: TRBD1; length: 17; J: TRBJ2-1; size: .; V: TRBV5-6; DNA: TGTGCCAGCAGCTTGGATAGAGGGGGCGCAATATACAATGAGCAGTTCTTC; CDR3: CASSLDRGGAIYNEQFF
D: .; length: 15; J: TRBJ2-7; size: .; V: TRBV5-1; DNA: TGCGCCAGCAGCCCCCGCGGGGTAGGCTCCTACGAGCAGTACTTC; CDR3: CASSPRGVGSYEQYF
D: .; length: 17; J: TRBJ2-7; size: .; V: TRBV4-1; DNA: TGCGCCAGCAGCCAAATAGGCCTCCCGGGACGTAGCTACGAGCAGTACTTC; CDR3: CASSQIGLPGRSYEQYF
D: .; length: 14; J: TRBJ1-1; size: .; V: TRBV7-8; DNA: TGTGCCAGCAGCTGGGGACCTCTCCCGACTGAAGCTTTCTTT; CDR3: CASSWGPLPTEAFF
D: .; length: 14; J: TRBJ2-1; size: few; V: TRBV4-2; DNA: TGTGCCAGCAGCCAAAGCTGGGGGGCGAGTGAGCAGTTCTTC; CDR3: CASSQSWGASEQFF
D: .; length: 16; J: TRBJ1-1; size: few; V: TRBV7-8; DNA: TGTGCCAGCAGCCCGCCCTTGCCGGGTCTGAACACTGAAGCTTTCTTT; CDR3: CASSPPLPGLNTEAFF
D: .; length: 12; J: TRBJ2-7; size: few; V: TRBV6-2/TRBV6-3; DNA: TGTGCCAGCAGGGAAGGGCGGGACGAGCAGTACTTC; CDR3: CASREGRDEQYF
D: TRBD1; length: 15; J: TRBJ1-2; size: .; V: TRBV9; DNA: TGTGCCAGCAGCGTTTCCCAGGGGGTTAACTATGGCTACACCTTC; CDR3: CASSVSQGVNYGYTF
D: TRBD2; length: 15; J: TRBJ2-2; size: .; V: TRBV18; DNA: TGTGCCAGCTCACCGGGACTAACGAACACCGGGGAGCTGTTTTTT; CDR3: CASSPGLTNTGELFF
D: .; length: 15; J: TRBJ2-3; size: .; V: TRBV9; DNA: TGTGCCAGCAGCGTAGGAGCGGGCGCCCCAGACACGCAGTATTTT; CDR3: CASSVGAGAPDTQYF
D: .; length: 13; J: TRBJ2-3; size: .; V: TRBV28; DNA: TGTGCCAGCGGTATGTCCTCCACAGATACGCAGTATTTT; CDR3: CASGMSSTDTQYF
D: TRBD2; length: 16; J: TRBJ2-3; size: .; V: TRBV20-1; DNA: TGCAGTGCTAGAGACGGAGCGGGGTGGGACACAGATACGCAGTATTTT; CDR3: CSARDGAGWDTDTQYF
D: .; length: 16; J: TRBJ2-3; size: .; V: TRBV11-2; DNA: TGTGCCAGCAGCTTACGGGGCCCAGGGGGGTTGGATACGCAGTATTTT; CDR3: CASSLRGPGGLDTQYF
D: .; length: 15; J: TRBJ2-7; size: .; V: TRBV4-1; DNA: TGTGCCAGCAGCCAAGTGGGGGGTAGCTCCTACGAGCAGTACTTC; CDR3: CASSQVGGSSYEQYF
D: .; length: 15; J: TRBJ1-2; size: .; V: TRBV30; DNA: TGTGCCTGGAGGACAGTCGAGGGACCAATCCATGGCTACACCTTC; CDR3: CAWRTVEGPIHGYTF
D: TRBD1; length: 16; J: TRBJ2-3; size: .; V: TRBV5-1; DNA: TGCGCCAGCAGCCGGATCCGGGACAGGGGCACAGATACGCAGTATTTT; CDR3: CASSRIRDRGTDTQYF
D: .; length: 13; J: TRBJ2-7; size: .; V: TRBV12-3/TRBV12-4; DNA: TGTGCCAGCAGCACAAAACAGGGCTCCGAGCAGTACTTC; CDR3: CASSTKQGSEQYF
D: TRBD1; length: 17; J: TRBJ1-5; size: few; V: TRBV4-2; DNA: TGTGCCAGCAGCCAAACCTACGGGACAGGGGGTGATCAGCCCCAGCATTTT; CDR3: CASSQTYGTGGDQPQHF
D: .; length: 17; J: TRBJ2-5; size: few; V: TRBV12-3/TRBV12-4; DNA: TGTGCCAGCAGTTTAGGACAGGACTCCCTGAGGCAAGAGACCCAGTACTTC; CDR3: CASSLGQDSLRQETQYF
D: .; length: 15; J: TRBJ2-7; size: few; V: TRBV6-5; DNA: TGTGCCAGCTTTTTGATGACAGACTACTCCTACGAGCAGTACTTC; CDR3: CASFLMTDYSYEQYF
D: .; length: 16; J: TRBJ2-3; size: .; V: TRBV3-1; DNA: TGTGCCAGCAGCCAAGTGTTTTATAGTTCTGGAGATACGCAGTATTTT; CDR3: CASSQVFYSSGDTQYF
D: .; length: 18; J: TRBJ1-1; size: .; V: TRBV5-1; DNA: TGCGCCAGCAGGAGTACAGGGTACGGGGTTCGAATGAACACTGAAGCTTTCTTT; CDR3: CASRSTGYGVRMNTEAFF
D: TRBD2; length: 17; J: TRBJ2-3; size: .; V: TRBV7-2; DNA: TGTGCCAGCAGCTTATTAGGTAGCGGGGGGGGCACAGATACGCAGTATTTT; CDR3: CASSLLGSGGGTDTQYF
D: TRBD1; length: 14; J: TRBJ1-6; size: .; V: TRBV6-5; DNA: TGTGCCAGCAACTACAGGGGCCATAATTCACCCCTCCACTTT; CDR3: CASNYRGHNSPLHF